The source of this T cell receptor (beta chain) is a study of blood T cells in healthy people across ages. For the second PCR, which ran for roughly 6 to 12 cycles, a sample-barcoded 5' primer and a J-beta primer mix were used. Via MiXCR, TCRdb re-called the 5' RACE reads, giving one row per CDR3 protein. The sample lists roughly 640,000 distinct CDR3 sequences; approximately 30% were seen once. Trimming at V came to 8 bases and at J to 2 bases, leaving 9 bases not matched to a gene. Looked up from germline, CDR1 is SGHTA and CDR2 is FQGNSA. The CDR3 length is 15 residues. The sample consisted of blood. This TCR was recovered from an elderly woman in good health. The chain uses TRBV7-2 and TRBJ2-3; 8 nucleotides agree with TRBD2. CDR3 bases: TGTGCCAGCCGGGTCGGGGGGGTTACCACAGATACGCAGTATTTT. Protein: CASRVGGVTTDTQYF.